The 10 T cell receptor beta chains below were found in one sample sequenced in a study of blood T cell repertoires in COVID-19. Data came from immunoSEQ multiplex PCR; TCRdb stores just in-frame clones and leaves some out. The sample records hundreds of thousands of clones, about 90% being singletons. Sequencing was carried out using peripheral blood. The origin of the receptors is a young woman who had recovered from COVID-19.

The rearrangement links TRBV2 to TRBJ2-2; maybe TRBD1 (5 bases). The germline CDR1 and CDR2 sequences are SNHLY and FYNNEI. Trimming left V 2 bases short and J 5 bases short, with 6 bases between. The CDR3 sequence is 13 residues long. The CDR3 DNA is TGTGCCAGCAGTGAACAGGGAACCGGGGAGCTGTTTTTT. Protein sequence: CASSEQGTGELFF.

The genes are TRBV25-1 and TRBJ2-1, with 9 bases fitting TRBD1. CDR1 and CDR2 (germline): MGHDK, SYGVNS. The CDR3 runs 15 residues. Trimming removed 1 base from V and 5 bases from J; junction bases left unmatched: 3. CDR3 region: CASSESTGGDNEQFF. The CDR3 bases are TGTGCCAGCAGTGAATCGACAGGGGGGGACAATGAGCAGTTCTTC.

CDR3 DNA sequence: TGCAGCGTTGAAGATCTTCTTTCGAGGAACTATGGCTACACCTTC. As protein: CSVEDLLSRNYGYTF. The genes are TRBV29-1 and TRBJ1-2; no firm D call. Trimming removed 0 bases from V and 2 bases from J, with 13 bases in between. The CDR3 contains 15 residues. The germline CDR1 and CDR2 sequences are SQVTM and ANQGSEA. The whole variable domain, remainder taken from reference TRBV29-1 and TRBJ1-2, is SAVISQKPSRDICQRGTSLTIQCQVDSQVTMMFWYRQQPGQSLTLIATANQGSEATYESGFVIDKFPISRPNLTFSTLTVSNMSPEDSSIYLCSVEDLLSRNYGYTFGSGTRLTVV.

The chain carries TRBV3-1 (or the pseudogene TRBV3-2) and TRBJ2-2, with 9 positions matching TRBD2. The CDR3 is made up of 17 amino acids. The V and J ends lost 4 bases and 7 bases, in that order; junction bases with no gene match: 13. CDR1 and CDR2 (germline): LGHDT, YNNKEL (reference sequence). CDR3: CASSPTLAGKRNGELFF. As DNA, the CDR3 is TGTGCCAGCAGCCCAACTCTAGCGGGAAAGAGGAACGGGGAGCTGTTTTTT.

The chain uses TRBV5-3 and TRBJ2-7; TRBD2 matches 9 bases. TRBV5-3 is an open reading frame, and its role is uncertain. The CDR3 consists of 13 residues. V was pared by 7 bases and J by 2 bases, with 4 bases of the junction left unmatched. Here the CDR3 DNA reads TGTGCCAGAGTCGGCGGGAGGGCCTACGAGCAGTACGTC. Protein: CARVGGRAYEQYV.

The V and J genes are TRBV27 and TRBJ1-4, with D unresolved. From germline, CDR1 is MNHEY and CDR2 SMNVEV (reference sequence). Trimming took off 2 bases at V and 0 bases at J, with 7 bases between the two ends. The CDR3 is made up of 15 amino acids. CDR3 in amino acids: CASSLTVSTNEKLFF. In nucleotides, the CDR3 is TGTGCCAGCAGTTTAACGGTTTCAACTAATGAAAAACTGTTTTTT.

The genes are TRBV19 and TRBJ2-3, with 7 positions matching TRBD2. The CDR3 extends over 15 amino acids. V lost 5 bases and J lost 0; bases outside the gene matches: 5. Per the germline V gene, CDR1 is LNHDA and CDR2 is SQIVND (reference sequence). The CDR3 DNA reads TGTGCCAGTAGTGCTAAGCGGGGAAGCACAGATACGCAGTATTTT. This translates into CASSAKRGSTDTQYF. The full variable domain, its missing parts supplied by reference TRBV19 and TRBJ2-3, is DGGITQSPKYLFRKEGQNVTLSCEQNLNHDAMYWYRQDPGQGLRLIYYSQIVNDFQKGDIAEGYSVSREKKESFPLTVTSAQKNPTAFYLCASSAKRGSTDTQYFGPGTRLTVL.

This clone was found once. This specimen includes other DNA sequences encoding the same CDR3. The chain combines TRBV18 with TRBJ2-3; D is ambiguous. The CDR3 length is 13 residues. Trimming removed 2 bases from V and 3 bases from J, with 6 bases in between. The germline V gene has CDR1 KGHSH and CDR2 LQKENI. For the CDR3, the DNA is TGTGCCAGCTCACCATCCCTAACAGATACGCAGTATTTT. Its translation is CASSPSLTDTQYF.

The rearrangement joins TRBV9 to TRBJ1-5, with D unresolved. Trimming removed 7 bases from V and 1 base from J, with 6 bases in between. The germline V gene encodes CDR1 SGDLS and CDR2 YYNGEE. The length of the CDR3 is 12 residues. The CDR3, as DNA: TGTGCCAGCTTCGTAAGCAATCAGCCCCAGCATTTT. It encodes CASFVSNQPQHF.

The gene calls are TRBV11-2 and TRBJ2-7; TRBD1 matches 9 bases. Germline trimming cut 5 bases from V and 5 bases from J; bases unmatched to any gene: 7. This CDR3 is 14 amino acids long. CDR1 and CDR2 from the germline V gene are SGHAT and FQNNGV. CDR3 nucleotide sequence: TGTGCCAGCAGCCCGGACAGGGGAAGACACGAGCAGTACGTC. Translated: CASSPDRGRHEQYV.